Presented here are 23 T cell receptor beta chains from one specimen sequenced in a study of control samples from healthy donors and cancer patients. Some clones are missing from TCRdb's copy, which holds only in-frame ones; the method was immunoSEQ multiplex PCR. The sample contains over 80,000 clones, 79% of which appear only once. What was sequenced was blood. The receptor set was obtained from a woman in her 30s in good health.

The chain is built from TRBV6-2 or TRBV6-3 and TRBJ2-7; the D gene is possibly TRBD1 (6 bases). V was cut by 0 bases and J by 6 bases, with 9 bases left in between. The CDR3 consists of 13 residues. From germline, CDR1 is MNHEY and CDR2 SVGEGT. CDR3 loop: CASSYSTGSEQYF. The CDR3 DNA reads TGTGCCAGCAGTTACTCGACAGGTAGCGAGCAGTACTTC.

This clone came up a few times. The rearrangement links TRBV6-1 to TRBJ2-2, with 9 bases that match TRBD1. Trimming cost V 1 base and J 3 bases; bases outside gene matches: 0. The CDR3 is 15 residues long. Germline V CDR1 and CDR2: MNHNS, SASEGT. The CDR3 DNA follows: TGTGCCAGCAGTGAAGGGACAGGGGACACCGGGGAGCTGTTTTTT. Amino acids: CASSEGTGDTGELFF.

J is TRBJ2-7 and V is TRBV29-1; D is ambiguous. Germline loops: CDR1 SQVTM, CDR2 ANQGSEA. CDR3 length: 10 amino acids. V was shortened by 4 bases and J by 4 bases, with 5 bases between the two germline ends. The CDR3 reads CSVGGYEQYF. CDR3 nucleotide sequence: TGCAGCGTTGGGGGTTACGAGCAGTACTTC.

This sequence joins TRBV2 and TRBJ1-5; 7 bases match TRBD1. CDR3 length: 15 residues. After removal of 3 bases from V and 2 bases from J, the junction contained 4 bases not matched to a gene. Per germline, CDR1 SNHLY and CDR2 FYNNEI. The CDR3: CASSDRGVGNQPQHF. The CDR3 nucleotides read TGTGCCAGCAGTGACAGGGGGGTTGGCAATCAGCCCCAGCATTTT.

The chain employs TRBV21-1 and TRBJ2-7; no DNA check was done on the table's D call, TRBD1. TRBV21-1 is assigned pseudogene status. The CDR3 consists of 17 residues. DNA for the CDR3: TGTGCCAGCAGCAACCACCAAGGGACAGGGGGTCGCTACGAGCAGTACTTC. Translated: CASSNHQGTGGRYEQYF.

The CDR3 here is CASSETVGGRETQYF. The CDR3 DNA is TGCGCCAGCAGCGAGACGGTAGGGGGGCGAGAGACCCAGTACTTC. The V call is TRBV5-1, the J call TRBJ2-5; the D call may be TRBD1 or TRBD2 (6 bases each). Looked up from germline, CDR1 is SGHRS and CDR2 is YFSETQ. CDR3 size: 15 residues. Trimming cost V 4 bases and J 4 bases, with 17 bases left between them.

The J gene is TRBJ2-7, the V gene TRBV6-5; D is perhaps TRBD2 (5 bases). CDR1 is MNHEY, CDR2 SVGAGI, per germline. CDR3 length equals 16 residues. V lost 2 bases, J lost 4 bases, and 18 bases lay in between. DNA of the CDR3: TGTGCCAGCAGTTACCTAAGGACTGGTCTCGATTACGAGCAGTACTTC. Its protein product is CASSYLRTGLDYEQYF.

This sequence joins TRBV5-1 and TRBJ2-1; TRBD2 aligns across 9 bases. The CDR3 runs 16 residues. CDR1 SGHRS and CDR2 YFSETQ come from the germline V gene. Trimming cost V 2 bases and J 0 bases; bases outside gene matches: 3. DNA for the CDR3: TGCGCCAGCAGCTTCTTTAGCGGGAGCTCCTACAATGAGCAGTTCTTC. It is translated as CASSFFSGSSYNEQFF.

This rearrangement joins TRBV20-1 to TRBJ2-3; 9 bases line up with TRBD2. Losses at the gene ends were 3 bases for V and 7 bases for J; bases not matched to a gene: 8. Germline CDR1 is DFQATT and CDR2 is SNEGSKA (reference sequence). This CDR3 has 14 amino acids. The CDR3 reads CSASMAGGRNTQYF. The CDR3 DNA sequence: TGCAGTGCTAGTATGGCGGGGGGGCGTAATACGCAGTATTTT.

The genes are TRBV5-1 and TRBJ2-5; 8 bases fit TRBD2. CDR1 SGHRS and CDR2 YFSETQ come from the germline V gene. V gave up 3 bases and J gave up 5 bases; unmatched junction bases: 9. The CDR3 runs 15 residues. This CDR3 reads CASSSISGVGETQYF. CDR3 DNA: TGCGCCAGCAGCTCCATTAGCGGGGTTGGGGAGACCCAGTACTTC.

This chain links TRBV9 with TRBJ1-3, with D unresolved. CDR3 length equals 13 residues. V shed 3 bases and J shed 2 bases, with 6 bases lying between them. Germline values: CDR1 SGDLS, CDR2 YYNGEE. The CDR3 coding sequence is TGTGCCAGCAGCGCCCAACCTGGAAACACCATATATTTT. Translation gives CASSAQPGNTIYF.

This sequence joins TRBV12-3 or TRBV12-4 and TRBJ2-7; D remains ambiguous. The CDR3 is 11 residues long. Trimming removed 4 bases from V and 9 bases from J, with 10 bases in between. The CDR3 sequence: CASSSRTGQYF. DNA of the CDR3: TGTGCCAGCAGTTCCCGGACCGGGCAGTACTTC.

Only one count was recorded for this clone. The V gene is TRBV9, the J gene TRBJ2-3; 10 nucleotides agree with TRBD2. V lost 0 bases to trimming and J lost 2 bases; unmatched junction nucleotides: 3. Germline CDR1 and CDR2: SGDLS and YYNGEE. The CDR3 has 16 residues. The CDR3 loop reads CASSVEAGGDTDTQYF. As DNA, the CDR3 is TGTGCCAGCAGCGTAGAAGCGGGGGGGGACACAGATACGCAGTATTTT.

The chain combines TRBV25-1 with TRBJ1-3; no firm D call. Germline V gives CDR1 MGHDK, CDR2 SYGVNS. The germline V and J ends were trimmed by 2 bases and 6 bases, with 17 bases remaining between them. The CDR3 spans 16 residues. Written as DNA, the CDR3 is TGTGCCAGCAGTGAAATTCCCGCCGGCGGCGAAAACACCATATATTTT. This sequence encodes CASSEIPAGGENTIYF.

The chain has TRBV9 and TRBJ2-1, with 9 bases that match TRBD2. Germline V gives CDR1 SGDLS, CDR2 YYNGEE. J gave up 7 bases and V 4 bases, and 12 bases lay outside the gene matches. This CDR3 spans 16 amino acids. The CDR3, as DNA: TGTGCCAGCAGCCCGAACGCTGGCGGGGGGGGAAATGAGCAGTTCTTC. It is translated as CASSPNAGGGGNEQFF.

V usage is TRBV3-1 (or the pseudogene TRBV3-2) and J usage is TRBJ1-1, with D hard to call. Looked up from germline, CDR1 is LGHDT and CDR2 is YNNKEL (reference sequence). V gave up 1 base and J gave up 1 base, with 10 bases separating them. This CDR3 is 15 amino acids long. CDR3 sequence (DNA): TGTGCCAGCAGCCAAGTTGCACCGCCGAACACTGAAGCTTTCTTT. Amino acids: CASSQVAPPNTEAFF.

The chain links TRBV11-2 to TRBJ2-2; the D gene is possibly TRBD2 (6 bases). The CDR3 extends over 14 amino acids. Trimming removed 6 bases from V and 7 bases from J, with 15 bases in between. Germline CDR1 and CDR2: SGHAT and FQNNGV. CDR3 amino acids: CASRPGGDFGELFF. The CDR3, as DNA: TGTGCCAGCAGGCCGGGCGGGGATTTCGGGGAGCTGTTTTTT.

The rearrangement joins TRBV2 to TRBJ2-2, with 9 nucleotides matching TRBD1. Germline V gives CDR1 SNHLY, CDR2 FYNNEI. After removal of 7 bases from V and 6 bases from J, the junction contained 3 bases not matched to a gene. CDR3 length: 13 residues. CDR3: CASKGQGSGELFF. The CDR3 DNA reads TGTGCCAGCAAAGGACAGGGGTCCGGGGAGCTGTTTTTT.

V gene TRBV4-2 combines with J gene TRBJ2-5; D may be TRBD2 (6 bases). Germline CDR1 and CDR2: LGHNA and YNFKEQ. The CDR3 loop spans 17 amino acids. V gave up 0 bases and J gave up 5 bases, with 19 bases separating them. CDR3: CASSQEGRRGGSETQYF. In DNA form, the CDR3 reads TGTGCCAGCAGCCAAGAGGGGAGGAGGGGTGGCTCTGAGACCCAGTACTTC.

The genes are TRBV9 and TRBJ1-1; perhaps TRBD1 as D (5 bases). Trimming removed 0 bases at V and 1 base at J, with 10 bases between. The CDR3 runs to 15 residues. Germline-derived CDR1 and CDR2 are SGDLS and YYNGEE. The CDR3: CASSVGRGGNTEAFF. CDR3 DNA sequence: TGTGCCAGCAGCGTAGGACGGGGCGGGAACACTGAAGCTTTCTTT.

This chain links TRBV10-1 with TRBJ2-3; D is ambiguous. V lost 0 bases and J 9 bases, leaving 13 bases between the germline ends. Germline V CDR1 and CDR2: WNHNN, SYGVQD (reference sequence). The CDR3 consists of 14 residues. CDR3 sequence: CASSESTAGRTQYF. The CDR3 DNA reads TGCGCCAGCAGTGAGTCTACGGCAGGCCGGACGCAGTATTTT.

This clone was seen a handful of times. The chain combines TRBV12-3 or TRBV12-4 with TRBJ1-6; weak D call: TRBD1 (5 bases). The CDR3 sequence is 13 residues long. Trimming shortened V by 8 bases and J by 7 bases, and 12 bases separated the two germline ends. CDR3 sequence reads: CASGREGNSPLHF. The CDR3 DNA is TGTGCCAGCGGCCGGGAGGGGAATTCACCCCTCCACTTT.

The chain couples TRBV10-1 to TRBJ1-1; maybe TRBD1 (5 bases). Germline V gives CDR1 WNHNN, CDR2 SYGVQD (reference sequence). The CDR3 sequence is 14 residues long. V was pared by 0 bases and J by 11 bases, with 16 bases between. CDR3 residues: CASSESGGRMYAFF. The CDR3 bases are TGCGCCAGCAGTGAGTCGGGGGGACGGATGTATGCTTTCTTT.